A single sample gave rise to the 18 T cell receptor beta chains below, sequenced in a study of blood T cell repertoires in COVID-19. Clones were sequenced by immunoSEQ multiplex PCR, and TCRdb holds only the in-frame ones, with some missing. The sample carries over 200,000 clones, about 90% recorded once. The material sequenced was peripheral blood. The receptor source for this set is a man aged 25 to 45 with COVID-19, enrolled during active disease.

This chain joins TRBV21-1 and TRBJ2-3; the table gives TRBD2 as D, unverified against the DNA. TRBV21-1 is reported as a pseudogene. The CDR3 has 15 amino acids. The CDR3 reads CASRRLAGGGDTQYF. Written as DNA, the CDR3 is TGTGCCAGCAGGAGACTAGCGGGAGGAGGGGATACGCAGTATTTT.

The chain uses TRBV29-1 and TRBJ2-7; tentatively, D is TRBD1 (5 bases). V lost 4 bases, J lost 5 bases, and 18 bases lay in between. The CDR3 spans 14 residues. Germline CDR1 is SQVTM and CDR2 is ANQGSEA. The DNA for the CDR3 is TGCAGCGTTGTTTTCGGTCAGGGTTTACACGAGCAGTACTTC. Translated: CSVVFGQGLHEQYF.

The chain employs TRBV6-6 and TRBJ1-5, with D hard to call. V was shortened by 5 bases and J by 0 bases, with 8 bases between the two germline ends. Germline V gene sequence: CDR1 MNHNY, CDR2 SVGAGI (reference sequence). This CDR3 region has 14 residues. This CDR3 is CASSRAGSNQPQHF. The CDR3 nucleotides are TGTGCCAGCAGTCGAGCGGGTAGCAATCAGCCCCAGCATTTT.

V is TRBV9 and J is TRBJ2-5; the match to TRBD2 covers 9 bases. V shed 0 bases and J 5 bases; nucleotides not matched to a gene: 11. The CDR3 is 17 amino acids. Per the germline V gene, CDR1 is SGDLS and CDR2 is YYNGEE. CDR3 DNA sequence: TGTGCCAGCAGCGTAGCTATGGGAGGACTAGCGTGGGAGACCCAGTACTTC. It encodes CASSVAMGGLAWETQYF.

This chain links TRBV27 with TRBJ1-5; possibly TRBD1 for D (6 bases). V was cut by 6 bases and J by 0 bases, with 12 bases left in between. Germline CDR1 reads MNHEY; CDR2 reads SMNVEV (reference sequence). The CDR3 consists of 15 residues. The CDR3 nucleotides are TGTGCCAGCAGGCTAGGACAGAATAGCAATCAGCCCCAGCATTTT. This translates into CASRLGQNSNQPQHF.

The rearrangement links TRBV5-6 to TRBJ1-1; perhaps TRBD1 as D (5 bases). Germline V CDR1 and CDR2: SGHDT, YYEEEE. The CDR3 loop spans 12 amino acids. V lost 0 bases and J 6 bases, leaving 6 bases between the germline ends. CDR3 nucleotide sequence: TGTGCCAGCAGCTTGGCGACAGCTGAAGCTTTCTTT. It is translated as CASSLATAEAFF.

J is TRBJ2-7 and V is TRBV20-1, with 7 bases fitting TRBD2. The CDR3 extends over 14 amino acids. V shed 3 bases and J 9 bases; nucleotides not matched to a gene: 14. CDR1 and CDR2 (germline): DFQATT, SNEGSKA (reference sequence). CDR3 loop: CSASKAQGGMGQYF. The CDR3 nucleotides read TGCAGTGCTAGTAAAGCCCAGGGAGGGATGGGGCAGTACTTC.

There are a few counts of this clone. This chain links TRBV5-4 with TRBJ1-1; a weak D match, TRBD1 (6 bases). V lost 4 bases, J lost 1 base, and 11 bases lay in between. This CDR3 comprises 14 residues. Looked up from germline, CDR1 is SGHNT and CDR2 is YYREEE (reference sequence). The CDR3 region is CASSHTGQNTEAFF. Here the CDR3 DNA reads TGTGCCAGCAGCCACACAGGGCAGAACACTGAAGCTTTCTTT.

The chain uses TRBV19 and TRBJ1-1; no clear D gene. V lost 3 bases, J lost 3 bases, and 11 bases lay in between. CDR3 size: 14 residues. From germline, CDR1 is LNHDA and CDR2 SQIVND (reference sequence). Written as DNA, the CDR3 is TGTGCCAGTAGTATTGGGCAATCGGACACTGAAGCTTTCTTT. It codes for CASSIGQSDTEAFF.

This chain links TRBV28 with TRBJ1-1; 7 bases match TRBD1. V was clipped by 6 bases and J by 9 bases; unmatched bases: 7. The CDR3 consists of 12 residues. Per the germline V gene, CDR1 is MDHEN and CDR2 is SYDVKM. The CDR3 loop is CASRPRDRQAFF. The CDR3 DNA reads as TGTGCCAGCAGACCCCGGGACAGACAAGCTTTCTTT.

V usage is TRBV11-3 and J usage is TRBJ2-5; 11 bases are a match to TRBD2. Germline V gene lookup returns CDR1 SGHNT and CDR2 YENEEA. The V segment lost 1 base and the J segment 3 bases; nucleotides outside the gene matches: 1. This CDR3 region has 15 residues. CDR3 nucleotide sequence: TGTGCCAGCAGCTTAGGACTAGCGGGAAAAGAGACCCAGTACTTC. Protein product: CASSLGLAGKETQYF.

The rearrangement joins TRBV9 to TRBJ2-1, with 7 bases aligning to TRBD2. V shed 5 bases, J shed 6 bases, and the junction held 8 bases outside the gene matches. The germline V gene encodes CDR1 SGDLS and CDR2 YYNGEE. The CDR3 is 14 amino acids. CDR3 residues: CASSGGEIPNEQFF. CDR3 DNA: TGTGCCAGCAGTGGGGGGGAGATACCCAATGAGCAGTTCTTC.

This clone appeared a single time. V and J are TRBV13 and TRBJ1-2; D may be TRBD1 (5 bases). Trimming shortened V by 5 bases and J by 5 bases, and 24 bases separated the two germline ends. Germline lookup yields CDR1 PRHDT and CDR2 FYEKMQ (reference sequence). The CDR3 is made up of 17 amino acids. The CDR3 DNA reads TGTGCCAGCAGCGGGGGGTTTCGGGGAGACCTGTTTTATGGCTACACCTTC. It specifies CASSGGFRGDLFYGYTF.

This clone was seen only once. The rearrangement links TRBV5-5 to TRBJ1-2; 7 bases map to TRBD1. This CDR3 spans 13 amino acids. Germline V gene lookup returns CDR1 SGHKS and CDR2 YYEKEE (reference sequence). Trimming cost V 4 bases and J 3 bases; bases outside gene matches: 3. The CDR3, as DNA: TGTGCCAGCAGCATAACAGGGGACTATGGCTACACCTTC. It specifies CASSITGDYGYTF.

In its sample, this clone was seen once. The genes are TRBV15 and TRBJ2-7; 8 nucleotides line up with TRBD1. CDR3 size: 14 residues. Losses at the gene ends were 5 bases for V and 10 bases for J; bases not matched to a gene: 13. The germline V gene encodes CDR1 LNHNV and CDR2 YYDKDF (reference sequence). CDR3 amino acids: CATSVRDRFREQYF. The CDR3 DNA reads TGTGCCACCAGCGTCCGGGACAGGTTCCGGGAACAGTACTTC.

A single count supports this clone. This sequence joins TRBV27 and TRBJ1-1; 8 positions agree with TRBD1. CDR1 is MNHEY, CDR2 SMNVEV, per germline (reference sequence). V dropped 6 bases and J dropped 4; count of bases not matched to a gene: 7. CDR3 length: 14 residues. Here the CDR3 DNA reads TGTGCCAGCAGCCGAGTCGACAGGGGCACTGAAGCTTTCTTT. Its protein is CASSRVDRGTEAFF.

This clone was counted a few times. The chain uses TRBV28 and TRBJ1-2, with D maybe TRBD1 (6 bases). Germline-derived CDR1 and CDR2 are MDHEN and SYDVKM. Trimming took off 3 bases at V and 9 bases at J, with 26 bases between the two ends. The CDR3 is 17 amino acids. The CDR3 DNA sequence: TGTGCCAGCAGTTTCCCCCCCCGTCCGACAGGCGGAATTAGCTACACCTTC. Translating it yields CASSFPPRPTGGISYTF.

This chain links TRBV18 with TRBJ2-7; D perhaps matches TRBD2 (5 bases). Looked up from germline, CDR1 is KGHSH and CDR2 is LQKENI. CDR3 size: 15 residues. Trimming took 3 bases from V and 0 from J, leaving 12 bases between them. In DNA, the CDR3 is TGTGCCAGCTCACCGACGACGGGGAGCTCCTACGAGCAGTACTTC. Translated, it gives CASSPTTGSSYEQYF.